This record looks at one T cell receptor (beta chain) sequence and its context. Profiled with immunoSEQ multiplex PCR; TCRdb holds only in-frame clones, not every one. The sample yields 300,000 to 400,000 clones, about 87% seen once. The sample originates from a study of blood T cell repertoires in COVID-19. Study summary: PBMCs, B-cell-depleted T cells, or T cells provided the cDNA or gDNA that made up the material.

This CDR3 is 15 amino acids long. Germline V gene sequence: CDR1 MGHRA, CDR2 YSYEKL. With V trimmed by 3 bases and J by 0 bases, 1 base remained unmatched. The clonotype was recovered from a woman aged 50 to 60 with COVID-19, enrolled during active disease. V usage is TRBV4-1 and J usage is TRBJ2-7; 11 bases match TRBD1. The sample comprised peripheral blood. CDR3 sequence (DNA): TGCGCCAGCAGCCACGGACAGGGGGCCTCCTACGAGCAGTACTTC. It yields the protein CASSHGQGASYEQYF.